These 18 T cell receptor beta chains were all obtained from the same sample, sequenced in a study of CD8 T cells in ankylosing spondylitis. In TCRdb, the 5' RACE reads were re-called with MiXCR into one record per CDR3 protein. The data contain about 35,000 distinct CDR3 sequences, 3% of them singletons. The sample consisted of blood, either unsorted or a sorted T cell fraction (not recorded which). Receptor source: a male donor with ankylosing spondylitis or in good health (not recorded which).

This clonotype was seen ten or more times. This chain joins TRBV9 and TRBJ1-2; 8 nucleotides align to TRBD1. Germline V CDR1 and CDR2: SGDLS, YYNGEE. This CDR3 spans 14 amino acids. V shed 3 bases, J shed 8 bases, and the junction held 9 bases outside the gene matches. The CDR3 nucleotides are TGTGCCAGCAGCGCCGGACAGGGTTTCGGGGGCTACACCTTC. It is translated as CASSAGQGFGGYTF. Full variable domain (outside the CDR3, taken from reference TRBV9 and TRBJ1-2): DSGVTQTPKHLITATGQRVTLRCSPRSGDLSVYWYQQSLDQGLQFLIQYYNGEERAKGNILERFSAQQFPDLHSELNLSSLELGDSALYFCASSAGQGFGGYTFGSGTRLTVV.

This clonotype was recorded at least ten times. This chain links TRBV9 with TRBJ2-1; D is undetermined. The CDR3 totals 11 residues. V was shortened by 4 bases and J by 7 bases, with 6 bases between the two germline ends. Germline CDR1 and CDR2: SGDLS and YYNGEE. The CDR3 DNA follows: TGTGCCAGCAGCCTTGCTAATGAGCAGTTCTTC. Translated, it gives CASSLANEQFF.

This clonotype was picked up many times. This sequence joins TRBV9 and TRBJ2-2, with D possibly matching TRBD1 (6 bases). V shed 2 bases and J shed 5 bases, with 7 bases lying between them. CDR1 SGDLS and CDR2 YYNGEE come from the germline V gene. This CDR3 is built from 13 residues. The CDR3 is CASSVRGTGELFF. DNA of the CDR3: TGTGCCAGCAGCGTTAGGGGGACCGGGGAGCTGTTTTTT.

This clonotype was counted at least ten times. The chain is built from TRBV9 and TRBJ2-3; 9 nucleotides agree with TRBD2. Looked up from germline, CDR1 is SGDLS and CDR2 is YYNGEE. This CDR3 spans 18 amino acids. The V segment lost 3 bases and the J segment 0 bases; nucleotides outside the gene matches: 11. This CDR3 is CASSGKGGAGGSTDTQYF. The DNA of the CDR3 is TGTGCCAGCAGCGGTAAGGGGGGAGCGGGGGGAAGCACAGATACGCAGTATTTT.

In its sample, this clonotype was seen many times. This chain links TRBV9 with TRBJ2-1; 11 bases match TRBD1. Germline trimming cut 4 bases from V and 6 bases from J; bases unmatched to any gene: 9. This CDR3 has 16 residues. In germline, CDR1 is SGDLS, CDR2 YYNGEE. The CDR3 is CASSPVGTGGFNEQFF. As DNA, the CDR3 is TGTGCCAGCAGCCCAGTCGGGACAGGGGGTTTCAATGAGCAGTTCTTC. The complete variable domain, with remaining parts taken from reference TRBV9 and TRBJ2-1, reads DSGVTQTPKHLITATGQRVTLRCSPRSGDLSVYWYQQSLDQGLQFLIQYYNGEERAKGNILERFSAQQFPDLHSELNLSSLELGDSALYFCASSPVGTGGFNEQFFGPGTRLTVL.

There are many counts of this clonotype. The chain joins TRBV9 to TRBJ2-3; TRBD2 aligns across 9 bases. The V and J ends lost 4 bases and 4 bases, in that order; junction bases with no gene match: 13. This CDR3 contains 17 residues. CDR1 is SGDLS and CDR2 is YYNGEE in the germline V gene. The CDR3 coding sequence is TGTGCCAGCAGCACCCCTCCCGGGACTAGCAGGGCAGATACGCAGTATTTT. This sequence encodes CASSTPPGTSRADTQYF.

This clonotype was observed at least ten times. The chain employs TRBV9 and TRBJ1-5; D gene uncertain. The germline V and J ends were trimmed by 1 base and 3 bases, with 5 bases remaining between them. The CDR3 loop spans 13 amino acids. Germline V CDR1 and CDR2: SGDLS, YYNGEE. The CDR3 DNA reads TGTGCCAGCAGCGTATCAGTCAATCAGCCCCAGCATTTT. It encodes CASSVSVNQPQHF. The full variable domain, completed using reference TRBV9 and TRBJ1-5, is DSGVTQTPKHLITATGQRVTLRCSPRSGDLSVYWYQQSLDQGLQFLIQYYNGEERAKGNILERFSAQQFPDLHSELNLSSLELGDSALYFCASSVSVNQPQHFGDGTRLSIL.

This clonotype was seen repeatedly, ten times or more. The V gene is TRBV9, the J gene TRBJ2-2; TRBD2 matches 7 bases. The ends lost 6 bases at V and 1 base at J; junction bases unmatched: 3. Germline-derived CDR1 and CDR2 are SGDLS and YYNGEE. The CDR3 has 14 amino acids. DNA for the CDR3: TGTGCCAGCATGGGGGGGGAGAACACCGGGGAGCTGTTTTTT. It translates to CASMGGENTGELFF.

This clonotype has ten or more counts. The gene calls are TRBV9 and TRBJ2-5, with 8 nucleotides matching TRBD2. The V gene's germline CDR1 is SGDLS and CDR2 YYNGEE. The ends lost 5 bases at V and 1 base at J; junction bases unmatched: 4. The CDR3 spans 14 residues. DNA for the CDR3: TGTGCCAGCAGTCAGGGACTAGTCCAAGAGACCCAGTACTTC. This translates into CASSQGLVQETQYF. The whole variable domain, remainder taken from reference TRBV9 and TRBJ2-5, is DSGVTQTPKHLITATGQRVTLRCSPRSGDLSVYWYQQSLDQGLQFLIQYYNGEERAKGNILERFSAQQFPDLHSELNLSSLELGDSALYFCASSQGLVQETQYFGPGTRLLVL.

This clonotype has ten or more counts. This rearrangement joins TRBV9 to TRBJ2-1; the D gene is possibly TRBD1 (5 bases). The CDR3 length is 12 residues. Deletions cut 1 base from V and 8 bases from J, with 7 bases between. CDR1 is SGDLS and CDR2 is YYNGEE in the germline V gene. The CDR3 coding sequence is TGTGCCAGCAGCGTACCCAGGGATGAGCAGTTCTTC. Residues: CASSVPRDEQFF.

This clonotype has ten or more counts. V usage is TRBV9 and J usage is TRBJ2-3; D gene uncertain. CDR1 and CDR2 (germline): SGDLS, YYNGEE. The CDR3 covers 15 residues. V shed 4 bases and J shed 0 bases, with 12 bases lying between them. The CDR3 is CASSPSAVSTDTQYF. The CDR3 DNA sequence: TGTGCCAGCAGCCCATCCGCGGTGAGCACAGATACGCAGTATTTT.

This clonotype was counted many times. This chain connects TRBV9 to TRBJ2-3; D not resolved. V was trimmed by 0 bases and J by 0 bases, leaving 11 bases between them. Germline V gene data show CDR1 as SGDLS and CDR2 as YYNGEE. The CDR3 length is 16 residues. The CDR3 is CASSVGVASSTDTQYF. For the CDR3, the DNA is TGTGCCAGCAGCGTAGGTGTGGCCTCTAGCACAGATACGCAGTATTTT.

This clonotype was recorded at least ten times. This sequence joins TRBV9 and TRBJ1-1; no clear D. The CDR3 is made up of 12 amino acids. The V gene's germline CDR1 is SGDLS and CDR2 YYNGEE. Between the trimmed V and J ends, which lost 4 bases and 7 bases, there was a span of 11 bases. CDR3 coding DNA: TGTGCCAGCAGCCTCGGGCCTGGTGAAGCTTTCTTT. This translates into CASSLGPGEAFF. Full variable domain (outside the CDR3, taken from reference TRBV9 and TRBJ1-1): DSGVTQTPKHLITATGQRVTLRCSPRSGDLSVYWYQQSLDQGLQFLIQYYNGEERAKGNILERFSAQQFPDLHSELNLSSLELGDSALYFCASSLGPGEAFFGQGTRLTVV.

Ten or more counts support this clonotype. This chain connects TRBV9 to TRBJ2-2; the match to TRBD1 covers 10 bases. This CDR3 is built from 15 residues. Germline V gene sequence: CDR1 SGDLS, CDR2 YYNGEE. The V gene end was trimmed by 0 bases and the J gene end by 6 bases; junction bases not matched to a gene: 2. CDR3 nucleotide sequence: TGTGCCAGCAGCGTAGGCGACAGGGGGCCCGGGGAGCTGTTTTTT. This codes for CASSVGDRGPGELFF.

The table lists this clonotype with many counts. The chain combines TRBV9 with TRBJ1-4; D gene uncertain. In germline, CDR1 is SGDLS, CDR2 YYNGEE. The length of the CDR3 is 17 residues. Trimming left V 4 bases short and J 0 bases short, with 16 bases between. The DNA of the CDR3 is TGTGCCAGCAGCCGCGGGGTCGGACCCGCAACTAATGAAAAACTGTTTTTT. Protein sequence: CASSRGVGPATNEKLFF.

In its sample, this clonotype was seen many times. The chain recombines TRBV9 with TRBJ2-2, with a weak D call TRBD2 (5 bases). There are 16 residues in the CDR3. The V end lost 2 bases, the J end lost 1 base, and 12 bases lay between the germline ends. CDR1 and CDR2 from the germline V gene are SGDLS and YYNGEE. DNA of the CDR3: TGTGCCAGCAGCGTGATCTCGGGAATGAACACCGGGGAGCTGTTTTTT. Amino acids: CASSVISGMNTGELFF.

This clonotype was counted ten times or more. This chain connects TRBV9 to TRBJ2-5, with D possibly being TRBD2 (5 bases). The CDR3 extends over 14 amino acids. Germline assignment: CDR1 SGDLS and CDR2 YYNGEE. Trimming took off 0 bases at V and 5 bases at J, with 11 bases between the two ends. CDR3 sequence (DNA): TGTGCCAGCAGCGTAGTGGCTAGCTCGGAGACCCAGTACTTC. Protein: CASSVVASSETQYF.

This clonotype was seen many times. The chain has TRBV9 and TRBJ2-4; possibly TRBD1 or TRBD2 for D (5 bases each). The CDR3 has 16 amino acids. Trimming stripped 0 bases from V and 8 bases from J, with 18 bases between. The germline CDR1 and CDR2 sequences are SGDLS and YYNGEE. The CDR3 is CASSVGGQGLVHIQYF. The CDR3, as DNA: TGTGCCAGCAGCGTAGGAGGGCAGGGTTTGGTACACATTCAGTACTTC. The full variable domain, rest sourced from reference TRBV9 and TRBJ2-4, is DSGVTQTPKHLITATGQRVTLRCSPRSGDLSVYWYQQSLDQGLQFLIQYYNGEERAKGNILERFSAQQFPDLHSELNLSSLELGDSALYFCASSVGGQGLVHIQYFGAGTRLSVL.